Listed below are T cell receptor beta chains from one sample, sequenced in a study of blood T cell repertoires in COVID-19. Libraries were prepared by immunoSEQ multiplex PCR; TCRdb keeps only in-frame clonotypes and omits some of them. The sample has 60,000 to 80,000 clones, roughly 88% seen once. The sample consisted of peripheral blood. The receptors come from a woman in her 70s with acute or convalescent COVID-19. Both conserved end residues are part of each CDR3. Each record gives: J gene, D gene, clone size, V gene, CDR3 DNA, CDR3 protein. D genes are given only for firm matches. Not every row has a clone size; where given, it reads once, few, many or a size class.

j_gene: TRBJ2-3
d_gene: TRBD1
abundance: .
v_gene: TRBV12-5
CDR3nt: TGTGCTAGTGGTCTCACAGGGGGCGCCTCGGATACGCAGTATTTT
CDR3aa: CASGLTGGASDTQYF

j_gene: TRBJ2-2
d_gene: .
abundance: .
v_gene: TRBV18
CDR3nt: TGTGCCAGCTCACCCCGACAAGGCGTGGGGGAGCTGTTTTTT
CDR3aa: CASSPRQGVGELFF

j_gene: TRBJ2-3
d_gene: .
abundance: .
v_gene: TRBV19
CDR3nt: TGTGCCAGTAGTATGGTGAGGGATACGCAGTATTTT
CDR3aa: CASSMVRDTQYF

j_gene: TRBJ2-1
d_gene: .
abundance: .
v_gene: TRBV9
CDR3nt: TGTGCCAGCAGCCCTAATCCTCAGGGAGTGGGGGGGCCTGAGCAGTTCTTC
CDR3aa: CASSPNPQGVGGPEQFF

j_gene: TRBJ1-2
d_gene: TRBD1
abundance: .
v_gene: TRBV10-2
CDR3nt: TGCGCCAGCAGTGTAGTCGGACAGGGGGCGAGGGGCTACACCTTC
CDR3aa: CASSVVGQGARGYTF

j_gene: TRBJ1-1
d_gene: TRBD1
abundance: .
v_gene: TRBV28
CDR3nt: TGTGCCAGCAGCCCATCAGTCTGGACAGGGGAGGTCACTGAAGCTTTCTTT
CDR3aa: CASSPSVWTGEVTEAFF

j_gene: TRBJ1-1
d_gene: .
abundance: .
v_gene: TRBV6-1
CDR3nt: TGTGCCAGCAGTGAAGTAAGAGAGCCCGGGGGGACTGAAGCTTTCTTT
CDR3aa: CASSEVREPGGTEAFF

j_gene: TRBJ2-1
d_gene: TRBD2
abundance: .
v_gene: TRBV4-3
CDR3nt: TGCGCCAGCAGCCAAGGAACTAGCGGCTTGAGATCGGAGCAGTTCTTC
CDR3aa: CASSQGTSGLRSEQFF

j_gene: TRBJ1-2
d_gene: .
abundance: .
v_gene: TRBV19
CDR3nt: TGTGCCAGTAGCGATGGGGCGATCGGCTATGGCTACACCTTC
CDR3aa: CASSDGAIGYGYTF

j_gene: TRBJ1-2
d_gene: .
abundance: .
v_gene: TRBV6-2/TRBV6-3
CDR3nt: TGTGCCAGCAGCCTCAGACAGGAAGGCTACACCTTC
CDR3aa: CASSLRQEGYTF

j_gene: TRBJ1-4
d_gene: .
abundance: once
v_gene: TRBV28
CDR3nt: TGTGCCAGCAGCACCTCTGGGGAGGGAAAACTGTTTTTT
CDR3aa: CASSTSGEGKLFF

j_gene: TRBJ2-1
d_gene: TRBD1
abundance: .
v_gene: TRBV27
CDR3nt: TGTGCCAGCAGCGAGGGACAGGGGTTTGTCAATGAGCAGTTCTTC
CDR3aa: CASSEGQGFVNEQFF

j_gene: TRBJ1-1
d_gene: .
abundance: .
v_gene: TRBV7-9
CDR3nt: TGTGCCAGCAGCTTAATGGGGGCCACTGAAGCTTTCTTT
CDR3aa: CASSLMGATEAFF

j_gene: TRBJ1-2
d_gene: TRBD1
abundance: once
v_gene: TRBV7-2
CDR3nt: TGTGCCAGCAGCTCGACAGGGGGCGCCGGTAGGGGCTACACCTTC
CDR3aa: CASSSTGGAGRGYTF

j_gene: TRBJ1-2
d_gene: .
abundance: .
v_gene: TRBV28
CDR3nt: TGTGCCAGCAGTTTGTCCTACAGGGTTAACTATGGCTACACCTTC
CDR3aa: CASSLSYRVNYGYTF

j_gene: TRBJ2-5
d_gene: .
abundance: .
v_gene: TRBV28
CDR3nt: TGTGCCAGCAAATCGCAGAGGGTGGGGTTGGAGACCCAGTACTTC
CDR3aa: CASKSQRVGLETQYF

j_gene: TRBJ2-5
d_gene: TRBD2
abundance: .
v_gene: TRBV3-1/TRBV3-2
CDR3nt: TGTGCCAGCAGCCAAGGGCGACTAGCGGGAGGGGGATATGAGACCCAGTACTTC
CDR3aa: CASSQGRLAGGGYETQYF

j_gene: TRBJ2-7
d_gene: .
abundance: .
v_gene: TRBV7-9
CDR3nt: TGTGCCAGCAGCAATGGCCGGGGGTGGGGATACGAGCAGTACTTC
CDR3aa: CASSNGRGWGYEQYF

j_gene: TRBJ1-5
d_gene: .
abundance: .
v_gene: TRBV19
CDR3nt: TGTGCCAGTAGATTAGATCAGGGTTATAGCAATCAGCCCCAGCATTTT
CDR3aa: CASRLDQGYSNQPQHF

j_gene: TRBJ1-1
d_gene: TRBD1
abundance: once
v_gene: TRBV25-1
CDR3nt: TGTGCCAGCAGTGGCCGAGTGGGGACAGGGTTTCGGACTGAAGCTTTCTTT
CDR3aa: CASSGRVGTGFRTEAFF

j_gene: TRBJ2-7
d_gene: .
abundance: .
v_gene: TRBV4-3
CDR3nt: TGCGCCAGCAGCCAAGACCCAAGGGACTTCAACCACGAGCAGTACTTC
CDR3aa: CASSQDPRDFNHEQYF

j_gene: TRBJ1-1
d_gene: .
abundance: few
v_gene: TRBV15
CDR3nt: TGTGCCACCAGCAGAGGATTCGGGAACACTGAAGCTTTCTTT
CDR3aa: CATSRGFGNTEAFF

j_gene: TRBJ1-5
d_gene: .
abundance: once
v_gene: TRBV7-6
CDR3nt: TGTGCCAGCAGCTTGGACAGCTTTAGCAATCAGCCCCAGCATTTT
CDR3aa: CASSLDSFSNQPQHF

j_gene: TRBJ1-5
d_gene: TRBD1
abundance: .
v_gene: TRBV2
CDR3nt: TGTGCCAGCAGGGGGGACAGGGGTAAATATCAGCCCCAGCATTTT
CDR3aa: CASRGDRGKYQPQHF

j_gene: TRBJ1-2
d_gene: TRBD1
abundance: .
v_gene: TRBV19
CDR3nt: TGTGCCAGTACCCCGGGACAGAGCCCTAACTATGGCTACACCTTC
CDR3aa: CASTPGQSPNYGYTF

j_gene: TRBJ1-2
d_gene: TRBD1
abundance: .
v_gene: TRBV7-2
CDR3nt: TGTGCCAGCACCCGGGACAGGGGGCTTTATGGCTACACCTTC
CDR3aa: CASTRDRGLYGYTF

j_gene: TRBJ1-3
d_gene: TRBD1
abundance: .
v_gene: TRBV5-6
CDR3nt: TGTGCCAGCAGCTTGTTGGGGGACAGTTACACCATATATTTT
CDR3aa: CASSLLGDSYTIYF

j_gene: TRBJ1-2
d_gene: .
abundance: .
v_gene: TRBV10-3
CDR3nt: TGTGCCATCAGTGAGTCGAACCAGGTCGGGGGGGCTAGAGGAAATGGCTACACCTTC
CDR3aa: CAISESNQVGGARGNGYTF

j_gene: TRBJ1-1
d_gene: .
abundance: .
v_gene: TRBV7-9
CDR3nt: TGTGCCAGCAGTTACGACCGGGGGGCGTACTATGAAGCTTTCTTT
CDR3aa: CASSYDRGAYYEAFF

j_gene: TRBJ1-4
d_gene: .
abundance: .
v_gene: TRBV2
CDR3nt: TGTGCCAGCAAGGCTCAGGGGAGGGGTGAAAAACTGTTTTTT
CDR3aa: CASKAQGRGEKLFF

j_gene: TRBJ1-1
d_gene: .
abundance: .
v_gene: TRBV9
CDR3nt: TGTGCCAGCAGTCCCCTGATGGGGCAGGAAACTGAAGCTTTCTTT
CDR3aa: CASSPLMGQETEAFF

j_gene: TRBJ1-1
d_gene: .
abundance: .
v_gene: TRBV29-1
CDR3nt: TGCAGCGTTGGGGGCCCGTTTGACAGGAACACTGAAGCTTTCTTT
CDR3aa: CSVGGPFDRNTEAFF

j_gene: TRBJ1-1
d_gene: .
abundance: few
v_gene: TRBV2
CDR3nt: TGTGCCAGCAGTGAAGAGCCGGGAGGGACTGAAGCTTTCTTT
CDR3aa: CASSEEPGGTEAFF

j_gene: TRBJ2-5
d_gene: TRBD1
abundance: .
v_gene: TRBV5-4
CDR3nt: TGTGCCAGCAGCTTGGGACAGGGGAAGGTGGAGACCCAGTACTTC
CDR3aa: CASSLGQGKVETQYF

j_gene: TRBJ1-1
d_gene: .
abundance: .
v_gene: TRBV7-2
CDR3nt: TGTGCCAGCAGCTTAGTACGCGCGAACACTGAAGCTTTCTTT
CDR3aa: CASSLVRANTEAFF

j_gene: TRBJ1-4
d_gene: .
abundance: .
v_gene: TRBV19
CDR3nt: TGTGCCAGTAGTATGGGGGGACTCGGTGAAAAACTGTTTTTT
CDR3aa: CASSMGGLGEKLFF

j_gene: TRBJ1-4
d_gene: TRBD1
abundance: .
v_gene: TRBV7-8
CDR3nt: TGTGCCAGCAGCTTAGGGGACAGCGGCTCGGAAAAACTGTTTTTT
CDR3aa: CASSLGDSGSEKLFF

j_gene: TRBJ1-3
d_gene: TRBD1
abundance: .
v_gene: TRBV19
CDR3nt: TGTGCCAGTAGTGGTCCGAGCGCCAAAACAGGGGAATACTCTGGAAACACCATATATTTT
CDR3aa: CASSGPSAKTGEYSGNTIYF

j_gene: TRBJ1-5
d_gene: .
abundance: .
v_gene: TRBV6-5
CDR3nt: TGTGCCAGCAGACCTACAGGGATGGGTCAGCCCCAGCATTTT
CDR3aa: CASRPTGMGQPQHF

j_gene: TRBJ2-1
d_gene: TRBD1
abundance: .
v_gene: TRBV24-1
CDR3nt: TGTGCCACCAGTGACAGGGGGCGCGACTATGAGCAGTTCTTC
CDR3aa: CATSDRGRDYEQFF

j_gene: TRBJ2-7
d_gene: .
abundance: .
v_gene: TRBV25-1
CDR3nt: TGTGCCAGCAGTGAACAACAGAGGGGGACCGTCTCCTACGAGCAGTACTTC
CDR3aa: CASSEQQRGTVSYEQYF

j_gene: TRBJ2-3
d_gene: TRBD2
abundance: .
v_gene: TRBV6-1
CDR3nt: TGTGCCAGCAGTGAACCAAGACTAGCGGACATGAGAACAGATACGCAGTATTTT
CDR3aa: CASSEPRLADMRTDTQYF

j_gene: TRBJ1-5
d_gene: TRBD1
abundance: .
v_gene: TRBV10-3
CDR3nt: TGTGCCATCAGAGGACAGGGGAGCAATCAGCCCCAGCATTTT
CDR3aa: CAIRGQGSNQPQHF

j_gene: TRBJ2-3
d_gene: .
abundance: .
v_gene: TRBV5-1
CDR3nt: TGCGCCAGCAGCTCGGGGTCTTCCAAAGATACGCAGTATTTT
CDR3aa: CASSSGSSKDTQYF

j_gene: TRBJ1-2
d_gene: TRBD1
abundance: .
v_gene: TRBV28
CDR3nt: TGTGCCAGCAGTTTAGAACCTTCAGGGGGCAGAGGCTACACCTTC
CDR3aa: CASSLEPSGGRGYTF

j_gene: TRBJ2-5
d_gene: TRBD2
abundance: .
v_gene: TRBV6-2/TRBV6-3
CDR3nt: TGTGCCAGCAGTTACTCGACCCACACTAGCGGGAGGGCCGGGGATGAGACCCAGTACTTC
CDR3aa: CASSYSTHTSGRAGDETQYF

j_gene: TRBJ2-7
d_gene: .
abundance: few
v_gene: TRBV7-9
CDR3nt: TGTGCCAGCAGCCCACAGGGCTCCGAGCAGTACTTC
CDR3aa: CASSPQGSEQYF

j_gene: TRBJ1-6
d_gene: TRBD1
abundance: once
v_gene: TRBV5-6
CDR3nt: TGTGCCAGCAGCTTGGTTGGGACAGGCTATTCACCCCTCCACTTT
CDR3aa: CASSLVGTGYSPLHF

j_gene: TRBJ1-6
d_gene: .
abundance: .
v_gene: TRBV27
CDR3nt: TGTGCCAGCAGTTTGGGGCAGGAGAGCTATAATTCACCCCTCCACTTT
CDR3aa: CASSLGQESYNSPLHF

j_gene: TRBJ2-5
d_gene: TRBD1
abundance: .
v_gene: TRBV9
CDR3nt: TGTGCCAGCAGCTTTGGGACAGGCTACCAAGAGACCCAGTACTTC
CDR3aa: CASSFGTGYQETQYF

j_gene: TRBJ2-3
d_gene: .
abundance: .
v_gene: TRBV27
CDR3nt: TGTGCCAGCAGTTCAAGGGGGGATACGCAGTATTTT
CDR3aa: CASSSRGDTQYF

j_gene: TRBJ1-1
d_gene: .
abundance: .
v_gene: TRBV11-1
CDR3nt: TGTGCCAGCAGCTTATTCCGGGGGGGAAGCACTGAAGCTTTCTTT
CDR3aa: CASSLFRGGSTEAFF

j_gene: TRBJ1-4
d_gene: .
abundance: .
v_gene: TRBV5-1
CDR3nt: TGCGCCAGCAGCTTGGGAGCGACAGGTCGTAATGAAAAACTGTTTTTT
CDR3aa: CASSLGATGRNEKLFF

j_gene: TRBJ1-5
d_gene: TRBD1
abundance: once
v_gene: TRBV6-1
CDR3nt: TGTGCCAGCAGTGAAGCCCGGACAGGGACTCAGCCCCAGCATTTT
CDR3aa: CASSEARTGTQPQHF

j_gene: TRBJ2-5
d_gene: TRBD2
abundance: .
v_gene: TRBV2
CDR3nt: TGTGCCAGCAGTGAAGCGCGAACTAGCGGGGGTTCCCAGTACTTC
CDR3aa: CASSEARTSGGSQYF

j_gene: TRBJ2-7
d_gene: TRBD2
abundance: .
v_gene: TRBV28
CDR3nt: TGTGCCAGCAGTGTAGGGACGGGACTAGCGGGAGGGCCGTCAAGCTCCTACGAGCAGTACTTC
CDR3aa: CASSVGTGLAGGPSSSYEQYF

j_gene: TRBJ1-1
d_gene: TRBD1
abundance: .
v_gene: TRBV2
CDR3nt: TGTGCCAGCAGTTACAGGGGCCGGAACACTGAAGCTTTCTTT
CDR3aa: CASSYRGRNTEAFF

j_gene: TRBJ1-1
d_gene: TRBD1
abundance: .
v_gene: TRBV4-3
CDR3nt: TGCGCCAGCAGCCAAGGACAGGGGTGGTCTGAAGCTTTCTTT
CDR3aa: CASSQGQGWSEAFF

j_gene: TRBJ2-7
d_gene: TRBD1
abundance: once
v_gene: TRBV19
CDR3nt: TGTGCCAGTAGTATGGGGCAGGGGGCCACCTACGAGCAGTACTTC
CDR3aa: CASSMGQGATYEQYF

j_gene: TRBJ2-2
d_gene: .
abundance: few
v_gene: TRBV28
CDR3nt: TGTGCCAGCACTCTAAGCGCTGCGAACACCGGGGAGCTGTTTTTT
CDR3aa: CASTLSAANTGELFF